This T cell receptor (beta chain) derives from a study of CD4 T cells in relation to SARS-CoV-2 and coronaviruses. Study-level results: Around 62% of donors had memory CD4+ clonotypes crossrecognizing SARS-CoV-2 and common cold coronavirus spike.

The unexposed donors gave CD4+ T cells in about 2010-2019, prior to COVID-19. After ten to eleven days of culture, CD4+ T cells were isolated. TCRdb keeps only in-frame clones here, not all; method: immunoSEQ multiplex PCR. The table includes 16,000 or so clones, about 82% detected once. A word on this clone: The antigen is unknown.

Material for sequencing was CD4+ T cells from PBMCs, cultured in vitro. The sequence was obtained from a human donor in good health.

The CDR3, as DNA: TGTGCCAGCAGCGACCTTCCACTAGCGGGAGGAGATACGCAGTATTTT. It translates to CASSDLPLAGGDTQYF. V usage is TRBV3-1 (or the pseudogene TRBV3-2) and J usage is TRBJ2-3; the match to TRBD2 covers 12 bases. The germline V gene has CDR1 LGHDT and CDR2 YNNKEL (reference sequence). The CDR3 has 16 residues. V lost 5 bases to trimming and J lost 5 bases; unmatched junction nucleotides: 8.